What follows are 32 T cell receptor beta chains derived from one specimen sequenced in a study of post-analysis software for immune sequencing data. Antigen specificity for these receptors is unknown. Study-wide results and limits: Higher frequency in patients than in controls was seen for about five TRBV segments, with TRBV5-6, TRBV5-1 and TRBV20-1 among them.

TCR beta libraries were prepared from cDNA with unique molecular identifiers. TCRdb ran MiXCR on the PCR reads and lists one entry per CDR3 protein. The table shows fewer than 900,000 distinct CDR3 sequences, with 40% to 55% occurring only once. The sample comprised blood. The receptors shown here come from a girl aged 10 to 17 with multiple sclerosis.

In the case of this clonotype: The junction differs from germline at one of its ends, possibly a read error. The V gene is TRBV12-3 or TRBV12-4, the J gene TRBJ1-6; 7 positions agree with TRBD1. This CDR3 spans 15 amino acids. The CDR3 reads CASSHDRDYNSPPHF. DNA of the CDR3: TGTGCCAGCAGCCATGACAGGGACTATAATTCACCCCCCCACTTT.

The rearrangement joins TRBV29-1 to TRBJ1-2; D is ambiguous. The CDR3 has 11 residues. The V gene's germline CDR1 is SQVTM and CDR2 ANQGSEA. The V and J ends lost 1 base and 4 bases respectively, with 4 bases between them. Here the CDR3 DNA reads TGCAGCGTTGAAGTGGCCTATGGCTACACCTTC. Protein: CSVEVAYGYTF.

The chain links TRBV6-1 to TRBJ1-2; D not certain. In germline, CDR1 is MNHNS, CDR2 SASEGT. V lost 8 bases and J 4 bases, leaving 8 bases between the germline ends. This CDR3 spans 11 amino acids. The DNA for the CDR3 is TGTGCCAGCTTCCCAGGCTATGGCTACACCTTC. Encoded protein: CASFPGYGYTF.

The V and J genes are TRBV29-1 and TRBJ2-7; 10 bases map to TRBD2. Per germline, CDR1 SQVTM and CDR2 ANQGSEA. J gave up 4 bases and V 6 bases, and 6 bases lay outside the gene matches. The CDR3 length is 13 residues. The CDR3 protein is CSVRGSGRYEQYF. The CDR3 DNA reads as TGCAGCGTCAGGGGTAGCGGGAGGTACGAGCAGTACTTC.

This clonotype came up a few times. The chain has TRBV20-1 and TRBJ2-7, with D possibly called TRBD1 or TRBD2 (6 bases each). Trimming cost V 6 bases and J 4 bases, with 13 bases left between them. The CDR3 is made up of 12 amino acids. Per germline, CDR1 DFQATT and CDR2 SNEGSKA (reference sequence). The CDR3 region has the DNA TGCAGTGCAGGGGGGCATCTATACGAGCAGTACTTC. It codes for CSAGGHLYEQYF.

This chain joins TRBV30 and TRBJ2-5; 9 bases are shared with TRBD2. The CDR3 consists of 15 residues. Looked up from germline, CDR1 is GTSNPN and CDR2 is SVGIG (reference sequence). The junction had 5 bases not matched to a gene; V was cut back by 1 base and J by 2 bases. The CDR3 spells CAWSGASGTQETQYF. The CDR3 DNA is TGTGCCTGGAGTGGCGCTAGCGGGACACAAGAGACCCAGTACTTC.

V usage is TRBV20-1 and J usage is TRBJ2-1; tentative D call: TRBD1 (6 bases). The CDR3 contains 14 residues. V lost 6 bases to trimming and J lost 12 bases, with 24 bases between them. Germline loops: CDR1 DFQATT, CDR2 SNEGSKA (reference sequence). This CDR3 is CSAAGESDLQWQFF. Written as DNA, the CDR3 is TGCAGTGCAGCAGGGGAGTCGGACCTACAATGGCAGTTCTTC.

The chain has TRBV27 and TRBJ2-7; possibly TRBD1 or TRBD2 for D (5 bases each). Germline values: CDR1 MNHEY, CDR2 SMNVEV (reference sequence). The V and J ends lost 8 bases and 2 bases respectively, with 25 bases between them. The CDR3 totals 17 residues. The CDR3 region has the DNA TGTGCCAGCCCGAGTCGGACCCGGGGACGGACAACCTACGAGCAGTACTTC. Residues: CASPSRTRGRTTYEQYF.

V usage is TRBV7-9 and J usage is TRBJ2-6; D may be TRBD2 (7 bases). Trimming took 5 bases from V and 2 from J, leaving 16 bases between them. CDR1 and CDR2 from the germline V gene are SEHNR and FQNEAQ (reference sequence). This CDR3 comprises 17 residues. In DNA form, the CDR3 reads TGTGCCAGCAGCCCTCAAGGGGGAGGGACTGGGGCCAACGTCCTGACTTTC. Translating it yields CASSPQGGGTGANVLTF.

This clonotype was detected only a few times. The rearrangement links TRBV29-1 to TRBJ2-7; 8 nucleotides line up with TRBD1. Germline V CDR1 and CDR2: SQVTM, ANQGSEA. The CDR3 is made up of 12 amino acids. The junction had 4 bases not matched to a gene; V was cut back by 7 bases and J by 2 bases. The CDR3 DNA is TGCAGCGCGGGACAGGCTACCTACGAGCAGTACTTC. Its protein product is CSAGQATYEQYF.

The chain joins TRBV20-1 to TRBJ2-7, with D possibly TRBD1 on 6 matching bases. V was trimmed by 1 base and J by 3 bases, leaving 10 bases between them. There are 13 residues in the CDR3. Germline CDR1 and CDR2: DFQATT and SNEGSKA (reference sequence). The CDR3 protein is CSARGGGDYEQYF. CDR3 coding DNA: TGCAGTGCTAGAGGAGGGGGTGACTACGAGCAGTACTTC.

This clonotype came up once. The V call is TRBV12-3 or TRBV12-4, the J call TRBJ1-1; possibly TRBD1 for D (6 bases). This CDR3 comprises 16 residues. Trimming took off 5 bases at V and 7 bases at J, with 23 bases between the two ends. This chain's CDR3 is CASSVLPTGPQNEAFF. Written as DNA, the CDR3 is TGTGCCAGCAGTGTATTACCGACAGGACCACAAAATGAAGCTTTCTTT.

The chain recombines TRBV20-1 with TRBJ2-7; the D gene is possibly TRBD2 (5 bases). CDR1 is DFQATT and CDR2 is SNEGSKA in the germline V gene (reference sequence). This CDR3 is built from 20 residues. V lost 7 bases and J lost 5, with 39 bases in between. The CDR3, as DNA: TGCAGTGAGTTGCCTAGCAGACCCTACCCACGGAAAAGCCTATCAAACGAGCAGTACTTC. It encodes CSELPSRPYPRKSLSNEQYF.

J is TRBJ2-2 and V is TRBV14; a possible D gene is TRBD2 (6 bases). Germline CDR1 and CDR2: SGHDN and FVKESK. CDR3 length equals 15 residues. V lost 3 bases, J lost 3 bases, and 11 bases lay in between. CDR3 amino acids: CASSQTGTHTGELFF. CDR3 nucleotides: TGTGCCAGCAGCCAGACCGGGACTCACACCGGGGAGCTGTTTTTT.

The gene calls are TRBV10-3 and TRBJ1-6; 7 nucleotides match TRBD1. Germline V gene lookup returns CDR1 ENHRY and CDR2 SYGVKD. The length of the CDR3 is 13 residues. The V gene end was trimmed by 4 bases and the J gene end by 8 bases; junction bases not matched to a gene: 2. Here the CDR3 reads CAISGTGDSPLHF. CDR3 in DNA: TGTGCCATCAGTGGGACAGGAGATTCACCCCTCCACTTT.

The chain carries TRBV28 and TRBJ2-4, with D tentatively TRBD2 (6 bases). The V gene's germline CDR1 is MDHEN and CDR2 SYDVKM. V dropped 6 bases and J dropped 13 bases, with 19 bases sitting between them. The CDR3 is 13 amino acids. CDR3 bases: TGTGCCAGCAGCCCTACCGGTGGGGGGAAGCAGTACTTC. Its translation: CASSPTGGGKQYF.

V usage is TRBV27 and J usage is TRBJ2-3, with no clear D. The length of the CDR3 is 14 residues. CDR1 is MNHEY, CDR2 SMNVEV, per germline (reference sequence). V lost 5 bases and J 5 bases, leaving 14 bases between the germline ends. The CDR3 here is CASSPTEALDTQYF. The CDR3, as DNA: TGTGCCAGCAGTCCGACCGAGGCCCTAGATACGCAGTATTTT.

In DNA form, the CDR3 reads TGTGCCAGCAGCCTCTTAGTCGGCGGGGGTACTTACAATGAGCAGTTCTTC. Protein: CASSLLVGGGTYNEQFF. The genes are TRBV13 and TRBJ2-1; 7 nucleotides match TRBD2. Germline V CDR1 and CDR2: PRHDT, FYEKMQ (reference sequence). CDR3 length: 17 amino acids. V trimming: 5 bases; J trimming: 4 bases; junction bases outside the gene matches: 14.

CDR3 bases: TGCAGCGTGCTAATCCGGGACAGGGTCTGGGCCGGGGAGCTGTTTTTT. Its translation: CSVLIRDRVWAGELFF. This chain links TRBV29-1 with TRBJ2-2, with TRBD1 matching over 9 bases. V was pared by 6 bases and J by 6 bases, with 14 bases of the junction left unmatched. Germline lookup yields CDR1 SQVTM and CDR2 ANQGSEA. The CDR3 spans 16 residues.

The genes are TRBV11-2 and TRBJ2-3; TRBD2 matches at 8 bases. CDR3 length: 15 amino acids. V lost 5 bases, J lost 7 bases, and 11 bases stayed unmatched. Germline V gives CDR1 SGHAT, CDR2 FQNNGV. CDR3 in amino acids: CASSREGGERNTQYF. For the CDR3, the DNA is TGTGCCAGCAGCCGGGAGGGGGGAGAGAGAAATACGCAGTATTTT.

The V call is TRBV6-1, the J call TRBJ2-1; no reliable D call. CDR3 size: 15 residues. V was clipped by 0 bases and J by 6 bases, with 12 bases between them. Looked up from germline, CDR1 is MNHNS and CDR2 is SASEGT. The CDR3 here is CASSEALGLRNEQFF. The CDR3 DNA follows: TGTGCCAGCAGTGAAGCGTTGGGTCTCCGCAATGAGCAGTTCTTC.

The chain carries TRBV20-1 and TRBJ2-5; 8 nucleotides agree with TRBD1. In germline, CDR1 is DFQATT, CDR2 SNEGSKA (reference sequence). J lost 2 bases, V lost 3 bases, and 8 bases had no gene match. The CDR3 sequence is 15 residues long. The CDR3 coding sequence is TGCAGTGCTAGCTCCGGGACAGGTTCGCAAGAGACCCAGTACTTC. Translation: CSASSGTGSQETQYF.

This clonotype turned up a few times. The genes are TRBV25-1 and TRBJ2-3, with 7 bases identical to TRBD1. CDR1 is MGHDK, CDR2 SYGVNS, per germline. The CDR3 has 13 residues. The trim removed 2 bases at V and 9 bases at J, leaving 5 bases unmatched. CDR3: CASSEGTARTQYF. For the CDR3, the DNA is TGTGCCAGCAGTGAAGGGACAGCGCGCACGCAGTATTTT.

This clonotype has just a few counts. CDR3 bases: TGCAGCGGACAGGGGGAGGAACACGAGCAGTACTTC. It codes for CSGQGEEHEQYF. The chain carries TRBV29-1 and TRBJ2-7, with 9 bases lining up with TRBD1. The CDR3 covers 12 residues. V lost 7 bases and J lost 5; bases outside the gene matches: 6. The germline V gene has CDR1 SQVTM and CDR2 ANQGSEA.

This clonotype occurred a few times. V gene TRBV6-5 combines with J gene TRBJ2-7; D is tentatively TRBD1 or TRBD2 (6 bases each). The CDR3 loop spans 16 amino acids. Germline loops: CDR1 MNHEY, CDR2 SVGAGI. With 10 bases removed from V and 4 bases from J, the gap between germline ends came to 26 bases. CDR3 DNA: TGTGCCACTGTTCACCCAGGGGCTTGGGGGGCGTACGAGCAGTACTTC. It encodes CATVHPGAWGAYEQYF.

CDR3 residues: CSAGPAGVSNQPQHF. As DNA, the CDR3 is TGCAGTGCTGGACCAGCAGGGGTTAGCAATCAGCCCCAGCATTTT. The chain is built from TRBV20-1 and TRBJ1-5, with TRBD1 as a possible D gene (6 bases). The germline V gene encodes CDR1 DFQATT and CDR2 SNEGSKA (reference sequence). V lost 5 bases to trimming and J lost 0 bases, with 14 bases between them. The length of the CDR3 is 15 residues.

The J gene is TRBJ2-7, the V gene TRBV11-2, with 7 positions matching TRBD1. The trim removed 0 bases at V and 3 bases at J, leaving 5 bases unmatched. The V gene's germline CDR1 is SGHAT and CDR2 FQNNGV. This CDR3 has 15 amino acids. The CDR3 coding sequence is TGTGCCAGCAGCTTAGATTGGGACAGCCGCTACGAGCAGTACTTC. It specifies CASSLDWDSRYEQYF.

The chain employs TRBV29-1 and TRBJ1-2, with a weak D call TRBD1 (6 bases). Germline CDR1 and CDR2: SQVTM and ANQGSEA. This CDR3 is 13 amino acids long. Deletions cut 7 bases from V and 4 bases from J, with 16 bases between. As DNA, the CDR3 is TGCAGCGCCGGAACTAGGGGGATCTATGGCTACACCTTC. This translates into CSAGTRGIYGYTF.

V gene TRBV29-1 combines with J gene TRBJ2-5, with 8 positions matching TRBD2. This CDR3 comprises 11 residues. Trimming removed 7 bases from V and 4 bases from J; junction bases left unmatched: 2. Germline V gives CDR1 SQVTM, CDR2 ANQGSEA. As DNA, the CDR3 is TGCAGCGCCAGCGGGAGAGAGACCCAGTACTTC. This encodes CSASGRETQYF.

This clonotype was seen a handful of times. The chain recombines TRBV20-1 with TRBJ2-3; D perhaps matches TRBD2 (5 bases). V shed 2 bases and J shed 4 bases, with 13 bases lying between them. Germline CDR1 and CDR2: DFQATT and SNEGSKA (reference sequence). The CDR3 is made up of 14 amino acids. This chain's CDR3 is CSARLGGFADTQYF. CDR3 nucleotide sequence: TGCAGTGCTAGACTAGGCGGGTTCGCAGATACGCAGTATTTT.

The gene calls are TRBV1 and TRBJ2-7; the table assigns TRBD2, which was not confirmed against the DNA. TRBV1 is deemed a pseudogene. The CDR3 contains 16 residues. In DNA form, the CDR3 reads TGCACCAGCAGCCAACCTAGCGGGAGGGCCACCTACGAGCAGTACTTC. Translation gives CTSSQPSGRATYEQYF.

V and J are TRBV12-3 or TRBV12-4 and TRBJ1-2; 7 nucleotides match TRBD1. The V gene end was trimmed by 5 bases and the J gene end by 7 bases; junction bases not matched to a gene: 10. This CDR3 comprises 14 residues. CDR3 sequence reads: CASSPFRGASGYTF. The CDR3 DNA sequence: TGTGCCAGCAGTCCGTTCAGGGGGGCGTCTGGCTACACCTTC.